This T cell receptor beta chain was observed in a study of early T cells in non-severe SARS-CoV-2 infection. Study overall: The authors sequenced bulk RNA from unsorted whole blood, leaving chains unpaired. Study-wide results and caveats: VDJdb matching, biased toward anti-spike CD8 responses, missed private and CD4 specificities.

TCRdb ran MiXCR on the 5' RACE reads and lists one entry per CDR3 protein. Of fewer than 85,000 distinct CDR3 sequences in the sample, approximately 13% were seen once. V was cut by 0 bases and J by 3 bases, with 11 bases left in between. The CDR3 is made up of 15 amino acids. The germline gives CDR1 SGDLS, CDR2 YYNGEE. Concerning this clonotype itself: The antigen is undetermined.

The origin of this receptor is an adult who was a healthcare worker with PCR-confirmed SARS-CoV-2 infection or an uninfected control (not recorded which). The J gene is TRBJ2-3, the V gene TRBV9; no definite D call. Sequenced sample: whole blood. The CDR3 bases are TGTGCCAGCAGCGTAGACGTGAGCCAAACAGATACGCAGTATTTT. Its protein product is CASSVDVSQTDTQYF.